What follows are 20 T cell receptor beta chains derived from one specimen sequenced in a study of blood T cell repertoires in COVID-19 (dated by TCRdb to the early 2020s). Receptors were amplified or captured by the immunoSEQ multiplex PCR assay. The table was pulled from immuneACCESS by TCRdb, which kept in-frame rearrangements only. Such tables lose some clones; where checked, under half of the loss comes from unresolved V genes, and the rest has no known cause. Across this sample there are 72,000 or so clones, with 82% seen only once. The ten largest clones represent about 16% of the sample. Source material: peripheral blood. These receptors originate from an elderly man with active COVID-19.

This chain joins TRBV6-1 and TRBJ2-7, with unresolved D. The CDR3 loop spans 15 amino acids. V was pared by 0 bases and J by 2 bases, with 11 bases between. In germline, CDR1 is MNHNS, CDR2 SASEGT. CDR3 sequence: CASSEALLGPYEQYF. The CDR3 nucleotides read TGTGCCAGCAGTGAAGCGCTTCTAGGCCCCTACGAGCAGTACTTC.

The chain recombines TRBV7-3 with TRBJ2-1, with 9 bases matching TRBD1. The CDR3 is 14 residues long. Trimming cost V 7 bases and J 7 bases; bases outside gene matches: 8. In germline, CDR1 is SGHTA, CDR2 FQGTGA. In nucleotides, the CDR3 is TGTGCCAGCACGCCCGGGACAGGGTCGAATGAGCAGTTCTTC. This encodes CASTPGTGSNEQFF.

This clone was counted once. V usage is TRBV2 and J usage is TRBJ2-7; D is perhaps TRBD1 (6 bases). The germline CDR1 and CDR2 sequences are SNHLY and FYNNEI. This CDR3 is built from 15 residues. Deletions cut 4 bases from V and 3 bases from J, with 16 bases between. This CDR3 is CASSGKGTKGYEQYF. CDR3 sequence (DNA): TGTGCCAGCAGTGGGAAGGGGACAAAGGGCTACGAGCAGTACTTC.

The chain recombines TRBV29-1 with TRBJ2-1; the match to TRBD1 covers 8 bases. Looked up from germline, CDR1 is SQVTM and CDR2 is ANQGSEA. The CDR3 has 12 residues. Trimming at V came to 4 bases and at J to 9 bases, leaving 5 bases not matched to a gene. The CDR3 here is CSVGDRLREQFF. The CDR3 DNA reads as TGCAGCGTTGGGGACAGGTTACGTGAGCAGTTCTTC.

This chain connects TRBV3-1 (or the pseudogene TRBV3-2) to TRBJ2-7; 7 bases match TRBD2. Germline loops: CDR1 LGHDT, CDR2 YNNKEL (reference sequence). The CDR3 has 17 residues. Germline trimming cut 3 bases from V and 4 bases from J; bases unmatched to any gene: 15. Here the CDR3 reads CASSHHGRREWIYEQYF. Here the CDR3 DNA reads TGTGCCAGCAGCCATCACGGAAGGCGGGAGTGGATATACGAGCAGTACTTC.

The J gene is TRBJ2-3, the V gene TRBV5-1, with 9 bases lining up with TRBD1. The germline V gene has CDR1 SGHRS and CDR2 YFSETQ. J lost 6 bases, V lost 0 bases, and 14 bases had no gene match. The CDR3 consists of 18 residues. The CDR3 DNA sequence: TGCGCCAGCAGCTTGGCCTTCACAGGGGGCTCTTACGGTGATACGCAGTATTTT. Encoded protein: CASSLAFTGGSYGDTQYF. Full variable domain (outside the CDR3, taken from reference TRBV5-1 and TRBJ2-3): KAGVTQTPRYLIKTRGQQVTLSCSPISGHRSVSWYQQTPGQGLQFLFEYFSETQRNKGNFPGRFSGRQFSNSRSEMNVSTLELGDSALYLCASSLAFTGGSYGDTQYFGPGTRLTVL.

The chain joins TRBV5-1 to TRBJ2-7, with D possibly TRBD2 on 6 matching bases. The CDR3 extends over 17 amino acids. Trimming took 3 bases from V and 0 from J, leaving 19 bases between them. The germline CDR1 and CDR2 sequences are SGHRS and YFSETQ. CDR3 nucleotides: TGCGCCAGCAGCTCCCCAGGACTATCTACAAGCTCCTACGAGCAGTACTTC. Protein sequence: CASSSPGLSTSSYEQYF.

This sequence joins TRBV7-8 and TRBJ1-6; the match to TRBD1 covers 7 bases. The germline gives CDR1 SGHVS, CDR2 FQNEAQ. Unmatched junction bases numbered 9, after V lost 5 bases and J lost 8 bases. CDR3 length: 15 residues. As DNA, the CDR3 is TGTGCCAGCAGCCTGGGATCTGACAGGGATTCACCCCTCCACTTT. Translated, it gives CASSLGSDRDSPLHF.

This chain links TRBV9 with TRBJ1-3, with a tentative D call TRBD1 (6 bases). Per the germline V gene, CDR1 is SGDLS and CDR2 is YYNGEE. V shed 0 bases and J shed 4 bases, with 11 bases lying between them. The CDR3 spans 15 residues. DNA of the CDR3: TGTGCCAGCAGCGTAGATTCAGGGGTGGGAAACACCATATATTTT. Translated: CASSVDSGVGNTIYF. The full variable domain, in which reference TRBV9 and TRBJ1-3 provide the parts outside the CDR3, is DSGVTQTPKHLITATGQRVTLRCSPRSGDLSVYWYQQSLDQGLQFLIQYYNGEERAKGNILERFSAQQFPDLHSELNLSSLELGDSALYFCASSVDSGVGNTIYFGEGSWLTVV.

The rearrangement links TRBV27 to TRBJ2-1; no reliable D call. Trimming removed 6 bases at V and 16 bases at J, with 16 bases between. The CDR3 runs to 11 residues. Germline V gene data show CDR1 as MNHEY and CDR2 as SMNVEV (reference sequence). Here the CDR3 DNA reads TGTGCCAGCAGAGCGACGATCTTACTTTTCTTC. Translation: CASRATILLFF.

The chain is built from TRBV7-8 and TRBJ2-7, with D unresolved. The CDR3 totals 12 residues. Germline CDR1 and CDR2: SGHVS and FQNEAQ. With 1 base removed from V and 6 bases from J, the gap between germline ends came to 7 bases. CDR3: CASSLVYAEQYF. The CDR3 region has the DNA TGTGCCAGCAGCTTAGTCTATGCCGAGCAGTACTTC.

This clone showed up just once. The V call is TRBV6-6, the J call TRBJ1-1, with D perhaps TRBD1 (5 bases). The CDR3 is 16 amino acids. Germline CDR1 and CDR2: MNHNY and SVGAGI (reference sequence). With 0 bases removed from V and 4 bases from J, the gap between germline ends came to 15 bases. CDR3 sequence (DNA): TGTGCCAGCAGTTACTCCAATCCAGGGTCAGGCACTGAAGCTTTCTTT. This gives the protein CASSYSNPGSGTEAFF.

The chain carries TRBV12-3 or TRBV12-4 and TRBJ1-2; D not certain. This CDR3 has 13 amino acids. The V end lost 5 bases, the J end lost 8 bases, and 15 bases lay between the germline ends. DNA of the CDR3: TGTGCCAGCAGTCTATTTACGGGGTTCGGCTACACCTTC. Translation gives CASSLFTGFGYTF.

The chain is built from TRBV19 and TRBJ2-7, with TRBD1 matching 8 bases. In germline, CDR1 is LNHDA, CDR2 SQIVND (reference sequence). J was trimmed by 2 bases and V by 10 bases; bases with no gene match: 10. This CDR3 is 14 amino acids long. The CDR3 here is CATTPRTGTYEQYF. DNA of the CDR3: TGTGCCACCACCCCGAGGACAGGGACCTACGAGCAGTACTTC.

The CDR3 loop is CASSKNSRDKEETQYF. For the CDR3, the DNA is TGTGCCAGCAGCAAAAACTCGCGGGATAAAGAAGAGACCCAGTACTTC. The genes are TRBV21-1 and TRBJ2-5; the table's D call, TRBD2, was not checked against the DNA. TRBV21-1 is listed as a pseudogene. The CDR3 runs to 16 residues.

The V and J genes are TRBV7-9 and TRBJ2-5, with TRBD2 matching 15 bases. The CDR3 length is 18 residues. CDR1 and CDR2 (germline): SEHNR, FQNEAQ (reference sequence). V was pared by 1 base and J by 2 bases, with 5 bases of the junction left unmatched. The CDR3 loop reads CASSLVGLAGGHQETQYF. CDR3 nucleotide sequence: TGTGCCAGCAGCTTAGTAGGACTAGCGGGGGGGCATCAAGAGACCCAGTACTTC. The full variable domain, completed using reference TRBV7-9 and TRBJ2-5, is DTGVSQNPRHKITKRGQNVTFRCDPISEHNRLYWYRQTLGQGPEFLTYFQNEAQLEKSRLLSDRFSAERPKGSFSTLEIQRTEQGDSAMYLCASSLVGLAGGHQETQYFGPGTRLLVL.

The chain combines TRBV29-1 with TRBJ2-6; 8 nucleotides line up with TRBD1. V shed 6 bases and J 0 bases; nucleotides not matched to a gene: 13. The CDR3 is 18 residues long. Germline CDR1 is SQVTM and CDR2 is ANQGSEA. In nucleotides, the CDR3 is TGCAGCGTGCTCGGCCCCCGGGACAGGAACTCTGGGGCCAACGTCCTGACTTTC. It is translated as CSVLGPRDRNSGANVLTF.

This chain uses TRBV5-4 with TRBJ2-1; TRBD2 matches 8 bases. This CDR3 comprises 16 residues. Unmatched junction bases numbered 9, after V lost 3 bases and J lost 4 bases. CDR1 SGHNT and CDR2 YYREEE come from the germline V gene (reference sequence). Here the CDR3 DNA reads TGTGCCAGCAGCTCGTATAGCGGGGCGGAGTACAATGAGCAGTTCTTC. Encoded protein: CASSSYSGAEYNEQFF.

This rearrangement joins TRBV4-1 to TRBJ2-1; perhaps TRBD2 as D (6 bases). The germline gives CDR1 MGHRA, CDR2 YSYEKL. This CDR3 is 16 amino acids long. V shed 4 bases and J shed 0 bases, with 13 bases lying between them. The DNA of the CDR3 is TGCGCCAGCAGCCGCGGGGCCCAGAGCTCCTACAATGAGCAGTTCTTC. Its protein is CASSRGAQSSYNEQFF.

The chain links TRBV5-1 to TRBJ2-7, with 7 bases matching TRBD1. This CDR3 is built from 15 residues. The trim removed 2 bases at V and 6 bases at J, leaving 11 bases unmatched. Germline CDR1 reads SGHRS; CDR2 reads YFSETQ. The DNA for the CDR3 is TGCGCCAGCAGCTTACCGAGAACAGGGGTTTCCGAGCAGTACTTC. Protein sequence: CASSLPRTGVSEQYF.